Following are 9 T cell receptor beta chains from one sample sequenced in a study of shared clonotypes between healthy human individuals. TCRdb's table, derived via immunoSEQ multiplex PCR, lists solely in-frame clones and lacks some. The sample lists 2 million to 2.5 million clones; over 85% were seen once. Specimen: naive CD4+ T cells from PBMCs. The subset: CD45RA+ positively selected. Receptor source: a man younger than 35 in good health. Some clones in this sample may be carry-over from other donors' samples.

This sequence joins TRBV2 and TRBJ2-1; 9 nucleotides line up with TRBD2. Germline V gene sequence: CDR1 SNHLY, CDR2 FYNNEI. This CDR3 spans 18 amino acids. The trim removed 7 bases at V and 7 bases at J, leaving 20 bases unmatched. The CDR3 protein is CASTLRAVASGIGNEQFF. CDR3 DNA: TGTGCCAGCACTCTAAGGGCGGTGGCTAGCGGGATAGGGAATGAGCAGTTCTTC.

Turning to this clone: The sample has other DNA sequences that encode this CDR3 too. As DNA, the CDR3 is TGCGCCAGCAGCTTGGGGCTAGCGGGAGGGAGTGAGCAGTTCTTC. This encodes CASSLGLAGGSEQFF. V and J are TRBV5-1 and TRBJ2-1; 12 bases match TRBD2. The V segment lost 0 bases and the J segment 9 bases; nucleotides outside the gene matches: 4. This CDR3 has 15 amino acids. Germline-derived CDR1 and CDR2 are SGHRS and YFSETQ.

The V and J genes are TRBV28 and TRBJ2-7, with D maybe TRBD1 (5 bases). V was clipped by 4 bases and J by 2 bases, with 12 bases between them. The CDR3 covers 14 residues. Per the germline V gene, CDR1 is MDHEN and CDR2 is SYDVKM. CDR3 residues: CASSSLQGAYEQYF. In DNA, the CDR3 is TGTGCCAGCAGTTCCCTCCAGGGCGCCTACGAGCAGTACTTC.

The CDR3 loop reads CASSGRGADTQYF. For the CDR3, the DNA is TGTGCCAGCAGCGGTCGGGGCGCAGATACGCAGTATTTT. This chain connects TRBV7-3 to TRBJ2-3; D possibly matches TRBD1 or TRBD2 (5 bases each). Germline V gives CDR1 SGHTA, CDR2 FQGTGA. Trimming cost V 5 bases and J 4 bases, with 10 bases left between them. The CDR3 sequence is 13 residues long.

This chain connects TRBV27 to TRBJ2-1; TRBD2 agrees at 13 bases. Trimming cost V 4 bases and J 4 bases; bases outside gene matches: 4. Germline CDR1 and CDR2: MNHEY and SMNVEV (reference sequence). This CDR3 has 16 amino acids. In DNA form, the CDR3 reads TGTGCCAGCAGTTCCCGGACTAGCGGGAGTTACAATGAGCAGTTCTTC. Amino acid sequence: CASSSRTSGSYNEQFF.

The rearrangement joins TRBV7-2 to TRBJ2-1, with 7 bases that match TRBD2. V dropped 5 bases and J dropped 0; count of bases not matched to a gene: 4. Germline V lookup: CDR1 SGHTA, CDR2 FQGNSA. CDR3 length: 15 residues. CDR3 DNA: TGTGCCAGCAGCCGGCGGGAGAGCTCCTACAATGAGCAGTTCTTC. It is translated as CASSRRESSYNEQFF. Based on the CDR3 plus reference TRBV7-2 and TRBJ2-1, the full variable domain is GAGVSQSPSNKVTEKGKDVELRCDPISGHTALYWYRQSLGQGLEFLIYFQGNSAPDKSGLPSDRFSAERTGGSVSTLTIQRTQQEDSAVYLCASSRRESSYNEQFFGPGTRLTVL.

The rearrangement joins TRBV29-1 to TRBJ2-3; D may be TRBD2 (5 bases). Germline CDR1 SQVTM, CDR2 ANQGSEA. There are 16 residues in the CDR3. V lost 8 bases and J lost 0, with 21 bases in between. The CDR3 coding sequence is TGCAGCTCCGAGAATGACCCGGGGAGTAGCACAGATACGCAGTATTTT. As protein: CSSENDPGSSTDTQYF.

The sample holds one count of this clone. The identical CDR3 is also encoded by other nucleotide sequences in the sample. The genes are TRBV27 and TRBJ1-5; D unresolved. Germline V lookup: CDR1 MNHEY, CDR2 SMNVEV (reference sequence). V was pared by 6 bases and J by 2 bases, with 8 bases between. CDR3 length: 13 residues. CDR3 coding DNA: TGTGCCAGCAGCTCGGGAGGCAATCAGCCCCAGCATTTT. Protein product: CASSSGGNQPQHF.

The rearrangement uses TRBV5-6 and TRBJ1-5; D ambiguous. Between the trimmed V and J ends, which lost 4 bases and 5 bases, there was a span of 22 bases. The germline gives CDR1 SGHDT, CDR2 YYEEEE. The CDR3 length is 17 residues. CDR3 DNA: TGTGCCAGCAGCAGCCATGGGAGTAAAGGTCGGGATCAGCCCCAGCATTTT. This translates into CASSSHGSKGRDQPQHF.